Sequencing of this T cell receptor beta chain was carried out in a study of T cell responses to AZD1222 COVID-19 vaccine. Study results and limitations: Spike-specific TCR depth and breadth grew after two AZD1222 doses.

V lost 3 bases to trimming and J lost 4 bases, with 19 bases between them. The length of the CDR3 is 16 residues. Germline V lookup: CDR1 SGDLS, CDR2 YYNGEE. Of note for this clone: The antigen remains undetermined.

Clones were sequenced by immunoSEQ multiplex PCR, and TCRdb holds only the in-frame ones, with some missing. The sample comprises approximately 130,000 clones, 84% of which are singletons, and about 29% rests with the top ten. The chain carries TRBV9 and TRBJ1-2, with TRBD1 as a possible D gene (6 bases). This specimen consisted of peripheral blood, obtained 28 days after the second AZD1222 dose. The receptor was isolated from an adult who received the AZD1222 COVID-19 vaccine. The CDR3 sequence is CASSATSGQQLYGYTF. CDR3 bases: TGTGCCAGCAGCGCCACATCAGGACAGCAGCTCTATGGCTACACCTTC.